What follows is one T cell receptor (beta chain) and its context. Its recognized antigen is unknown. Base quality data are lacking; no much larger clone is found one base away. The data were taken from a study of brain T cells in children with intractable seizures (dated by TCRdb to about 2021). With respect to the entire study: As a first screen for immune gene transcripts, resected brain tissue from approximately 54 pediatric epilepsy surgery cases was run on a NanoString immunology panel. Of the roughly twelve selected surgery cases, pre-surgery blood was also sequenced for eight, so four had brain tissue only. General findings and caveats noted by the study authors: Viral specificity was inferred solely from CDR3 sequence similarity, and the HCMV serostatus of the patients was not known. Because pre- and post-surgery blood were sequenced to different depths, clones absent from the pre-surgery sample may reflect undersampling.

The time point tag for this specimen amounts to: resected brain tissue, or blood drawn just prior to surgery. The surgery cases with the highest brain T cell transcript signatures were chosen for TCR beta chain sequencing of brain tissue, and also of blood when blood was available. Before surgery, the patients had been given at least one anti-epileptic drug. The TCR-sequenced patients were children whose drug-resistant epilepsy was caused by tuberous sclerosis complex, focal cortical dysplasia, Rasmussen encephalitis or hemimegalencephaly. Blood samples were collected immediately before the epilepsy surgery. The Monarch genomic DNA purification kit was used to extract bulk genomic DNA from unsorted brain tissue and whole blood. The immunoSEQ assay was applied to genomic DNA to generate the TCR beta chain sequences. From the authors' description of their analysis: CDR3 sequences that did not begin with the conserved framework cysteine at position 104 were removed manually. To get clonality, the normalized Shannon's Diversity Index was subtracted from one, giving values from 0 (maximal diversity) to 1 (oligoclonal). Differences in the frequency of the same CDR3 between samples, such as brain versus blood, were assessed with chi-squared comparison-of-proportions tests. Public clonotypes were found through immuneACCESS searches, while the VDJdb browser was used to judge similarity to known antiviral clonotypes. TCRdb retrieved this table from immuneACCESS and kept in-frame rearrangements only. Not all clones are present; in checked studies, unresolved V genes account for under half, and no reason is known for the remainder. That table is the source of V, J and clone size, and D and trimming were worked out from the DNA. The sample contains 50,000 to 75,000 clones, 95% to 96% of them found a single time. The ten largest clones add up to more than 0.35% of the sample.

Including cysteine and phenylalanine, the CDR3 has 11 amino acids. Only the CDR3 portion is preserved as DNA: 33 bases, with reading frame beginning at the first base. The germline V and J ends show losses of 3 bases and 11 bases respectively, and no gene match explains 6 bases of the junction. Taken from the germline V gene (reference sequence), the CDR1 and CDR2 loops are DFQATT and SNEGSKA. Rearrangement joined TRBV20-1 to TRBJ2-7, with TRBD2 matching 8 junction bases. The origin of this receptor is a boy under two years old with focal cortical dysplasia and intractable seizures. The source material was peripheral blood, sampled at surgery. The CDR3 protein: CSARKAGVEYF. The nucleotides are TGCAGTGCTAGGAAAGCGGGAGTGGAGTACTTC.